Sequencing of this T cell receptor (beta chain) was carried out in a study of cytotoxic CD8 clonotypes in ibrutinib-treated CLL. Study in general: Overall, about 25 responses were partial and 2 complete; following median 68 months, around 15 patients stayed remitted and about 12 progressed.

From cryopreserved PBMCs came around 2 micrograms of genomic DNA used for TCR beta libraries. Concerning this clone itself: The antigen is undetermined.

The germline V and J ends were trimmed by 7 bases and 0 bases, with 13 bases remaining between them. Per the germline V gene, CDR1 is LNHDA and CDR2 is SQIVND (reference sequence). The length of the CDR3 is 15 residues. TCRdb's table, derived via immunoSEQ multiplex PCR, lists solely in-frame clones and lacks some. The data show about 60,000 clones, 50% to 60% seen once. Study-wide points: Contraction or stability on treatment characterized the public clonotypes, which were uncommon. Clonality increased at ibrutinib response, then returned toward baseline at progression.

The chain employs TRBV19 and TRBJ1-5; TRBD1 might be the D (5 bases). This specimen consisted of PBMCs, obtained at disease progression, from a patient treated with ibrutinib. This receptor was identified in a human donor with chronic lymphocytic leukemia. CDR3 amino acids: CASTRGMNSNQPQHF. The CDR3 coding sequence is TGTGCCAGTACCCGGGGGATGAATAGCAATCAGCCCCAGCATTTT.